This T cell receptor (beta chain) was recorded in a study of T-cell reconstitution after alpha-beta-depleted transplantation in children. For TCRbeta, the library was prepared with unique molecular identifiers. A single record per CDR3 protein comes from TCRdb applying MiXCR to the PCR reads. This sample has about 610,000 distinct CDR3 sequences, with about 10% found just once. This CDR3 contains 14 residues. Germline assignment: CDR1 SNHLY and CDR2 FYNNEI. V shed 8 bases and J shed 2 bases, with 13 bases lying between them. V and J are TRBV2 and TRBJ2-1; tentative D call: TRBD1 (6 bases). The sample consisted of PBMCs from the stem cell graft donor, taken from the stem cell graft. This TCR came from a human donor who donated a stem cell graft to a child with acute myeloid leukemia. DNA of the CDR3: TGTGCCAGCGGCGGGTCAGGGGCCTACAATGAGCAGTTCTTC. It specifies CASGGSGAYNEQFF.